The 29 T cell receptor beta chains listed next were all sequenced from one sample in a study of beta chain features in type 1 diabetes. Study results and caveats: All four CD4+ subsets of Type 1 diabetes patients contained TCRB CDR3s that were moderately but significantly shorter.

These receptors lack a known antigen. Expressed TCRB transcripts were sequenced after all isolated RNA was converted to cDNA. Profiling relied on immunoSEQ multiplex PCR, and the TCRdb table lists in-frame clones only, not all of them. The sample records 600,000 or so clones, about 14% being singletons. Material for sequencing was naive CD4+ T cells from blood. The receptors stem from a man aged 18 to 30 with type 1 diabetes.

This clone was counted a few times. J is TRBJ2-1 and V is TRBV29-1; 11 bases agree with TRBD2. The CDR3 is 17 amino acids. Germline loops: CDR1 SQVTM, CDR2 ANQGSEA. V shed 6 bases, J shed 0 bases, and the junction held 10 bases outside the gene matches. CDR3 sequence (DNA): TGCAGCGTCGAGGGGACTAGCGGCGGATCCTCCTACAATGAGCAGTTCTTC. Protein sequence: CSVEGTSGGSSYNEQFF.

This chain connects TRBV5-8 to TRBJ2-7; weak D call: TRBD1 (5 bases). CDR3 length equals 14 residues. Germline lookup yields CDR1 SGHTS and CDR2 YDEGEE. Trimming pared 1 base from V and 5 bases from J, leaving 13 bases between. CDR3 DNA: TGTGCCAGCAGCTTGTGGCAGGGTGGCGACGAGCAGTACTTC. Its translation is CASSLWQGGDEQYF.

The chain is built from TRBV11-3 and TRBJ2-3; D is uncertain. Looked up from germline, CDR1 is SGHNT and CDR2 is YENEEA. With 5 bases removed from V and 6 bases from J, the gap between germline ends came to 9 bases. CDR3 length: 12 amino acids. The CDR3 DNA follows: TGTGCCAGCAGCGCAAACCGGGATACGCAGTATTTT. It codes for CASSANRDTQYF.

The chain uses TRBV30 and TRBJ2-1; 7 bases map to TRBD1. V lost 1 base and J lost 6; bases outside the gene matches: 3. CDR1 and CDR2 from the germline V gene are GTSNPN and SVGIG (reference sequence). This CDR3 spans 13 amino acids. The CDR3 is CAWSGQGPNEQFF. DNA for the CDR3: TGTGCCTGGAGTGGACAGGGCCCCAATGAGCAGTTCTTC. Filled out from reference TRBV30 and TRBJ2-1, the complete variable domain reads SQTIHQWPATLVQPVGSPLSLECTVEGTSNPNLYWYRQAAGRGLQLLFYSVGIGQISSEVPQNLSASRPQDRQFILSSKKLLLSDSGFYLCAWSGQGPNEQFFGPGTRLTVL.

The chain is built from TRBV9 and TRBJ2-2; D is uncertain. V lost 0 bases and J 8 bases, leaving 11 bases between the germline ends. Germline V gene data show CDR1 as SGDLS and CDR2 as YYNGEE. The length of the CDR3 is 14 residues. This CDR3 is CASSVAGDMGELFF. CDR3 DNA: TGTGCCAGCAGCGTAGCCGGAGACATGGGGGAGCTGTTTTTT.

This clone was recorded a few times. The chain combines TRBV11-1 with TRBJ2-1; 7 positions match TRBD1. CDR3 size: 15 residues. V shed 8 bases, J shed 3 bases, and the junction held 10 bases outside the gene matches. The V gene's germline CDR1 is SGHAT and CDR2 FQDESV (reference sequence). The CDR3 reads CASAKGQIFYNEQFF. CDR3 nucleotides: TGTGCCAGCGCAAAGGGACAGATCTTCTACAATGAGCAGTTCTTC.

The table lists this clone with a few counts. This chain's CDR3 is CASSSLAGGFYEQYF. Here the CDR3 DNA reads TGTGCCAGCAGCTCTCTAGCGGGAGGCTTCTACGAGCAGTACTTC. The chain uses TRBV5-4 and TRBJ2-7, with TRBD2 matching 11 bases. CDR1 is SGHNT, CDR2 YYREEE, per germline (reference sequence). With V trimmed by 3 bases and J by 3 bases, 5 bases remained unmatched. This CDR3 is built from 15 residues.

V usage is TRBV6-6 and J usage is TRBJ1-5; tentative D call: TRBD1 (5 bases). Per the germline V gene, CDR1 is MNHNY and CDR2 is SVGAGI (reference sequence). This CDR3 is built from 14 residues. V lost 0 bases to trimming and J lost 5 bases, with 8 bases between them. The CDR3 reads CASSYSGTYQPQHF. The CDR3 DNA sequence: TGTGCCAGCAGTTACTCCGGGACGTATCAGCCCCAGCATTTT.

The rearrangement uses TRBV14 and TRBJ1-5; D unclear. Trimming took 3 bases from V and 6 from J, leaving 9 bases between them. Looked up from germline, CDR1 is SGHDN and CDR2 is FVKESK. This CDR3 has 13 residues. The DNA for the CDR3 is TGTGCCAGCAGCCAGACTGGCGGTCAGCCCCAGCATTTT. Its protein product is CASSQTGGQPQHF.

V usage is TRBV5-6 and J usage is TRBJ1-2; 9 nucleotides line up with TRBD1. The germline gives CDR1 SGHDT, CDR2 YYEEEE. J lost 4 bases, V lost 4 bases, and 8 bases had no gene match. CDR3 length: 15 residues. CDR3 nucleotides: TGTGCCAGCAGCGCCTCACAGGGGGCGTCCTATGGCTACACCTTC. Its protein is CASSASQGASYGYTF. Using reference TRBV5-6 and TRBJ1-2 for the parts outside the CDR3, the full variable domain is DAGVTQSPTHLIKTRGQQVTLRCSPKSGHDTVSWYQQALGQGPQFIFQYYEEEERQRGNFPDRFSGHQFPNYSSELNVNALLLGDSALYLCASSASQGASYGYTFGSGTRLTVV.

The rearrangement links TRBV5-1 to TRBJ2-6; D ambiguous. Germline V gene lookup returns CDR1 SGHRS and CDR2 YFSETQ. The ends were cut back, 0 bases at V and 0 bases at J, with 10 bases in the middle. The CDR3 is made up of 17 amino acids. The CDR3 DNA follows: TGCGCCAGCAGCTTGGTAGCTGCAGCCTCTGGGGCCAACGTCCTGACTTTC. It yields the protein CASSLVAAASGANVLTF.

This clone has just a few counts. The chain joins TRBV19 to TRBJ2-2, with 11 bases fitting TRBD1. V lost 4 bases, J lost 7 bases, and 2 bases stayed unmatched. CDR1 and CDR2 (germline): LNHDA, SQIVND (reference sequence). CDR3 size: 14 residues. Here the CDR3 reads CASSTGQGVGELFF. For the CDR3, the DNA is TGTGCCAGTAGTACGGGACAGGGGGTCGGGGAGCTGTTTTTT. Full variable domain (remainder filled in from reference TRBV19 and TRBJ2-2): DGGITQSPKYLFRKEGQNVTLSCEQNLNHDAMYWYRQDPGQGLRLIYYSQIVNDFQKGDIAEGYSVSREKKESFPLTVTSAQKNPTAFYLCASSTGQGVGELFFGEGSRLTVL.

V gene TRBV7-9 combines with J gene TRBJ1-1; D unresolved. The CDR3 has 13 residues. In germline, CDR1 is SEHNR, CDR2 FQNEAQ (reference sequence). V gave up 3 bases and J gave up 3 bases, with 8 bases separating them. This CDR3 is CASSFSSDTEAFF. For the CDR3, the DNA is TGTGCCAGCAGCTTTTCGTCAGACACTGAAGCTTTCTTT.

The J gene is TRBJ2-3, the V gene TRBV5-4; maybe TRBD2 (6 bases). Germline V CDR1 and CDR2: SGHNT, YYREEE (reference sequence). V gave up 4 bases and J gave up 1 base, with 16 bases separating them. CDR3 length: 16 residues. The CDR3 protein is CASSVQRGEGTDTQYF. The CDR3 coding sequence is TGTGCCAGCAGCGTACAGCGAGGGGAGGGCACAGATACGCAGTATTTT.

Only a few counts were recorded for this clone. The chain uses TRBV5-8 and TRBJ2-3, with 7 bases lining up with TRBD1. Germline V gene sequence: CDR1 SGHTS, CDR2 YDEGEE. V shed 1 base, J shed 1 base, and the junction held 3 bases outside the gene matches. The CDR3 loop spans 15 amino acids. The CDR3: CASSLRTGGTDTQYF. The CDR3 nucleotides are TGTGCCAGCAGCTTGCGGACAGGCGGCACAGATACGCAGTATTTT.

As DNA, the CDR3 is TGTGCCAGCAGTGAGGGCTGGGACAGAGCCTACGAGCAGTACTTC. It specifies CASSEGWDRAYEQYF. The chain has TRBV2 and TRBJ2-7; 7 bases are a match to TRBD1. From germline, CDR1 is SNHLY and CDR2 FYNNEI. V shed 3 bases and J 2 bases; nucleotides not matched to a gene: 7. The CDR3 loop spans 15 amino acids.

The rearrangement uses TRBV5-4 and TRBJ1-2; D not resolved. Germline assignment: CDR1 SGHNT and CDR2 YYREEE (reference sequence). V was trimmed by 2 bases and J by 2 bases, leaving 4 bases between them. The CDR3 length is 12 residues. The CDR3 DNA reads TGTGCCAGCAGCTTTGGAAACTATGGCTACACCTTC. The encoded protein is CASSFGNYGYTF.

This clone occurred a few times. The chain uses TRBV29-1 and TRBJ2-5; 9 bases align to TRBD1. The end of the DNA fits TRBJ2-7 better, so the J call may be wrong. The CDR3 length is 14 residues. Germline assignment: CDR1 SQVTM and CDR2 ANQGSEA. The CDR3 nucleotides are TGCAGCGCCGCCTCTGGGACAGGGCGCGGCGAGCAGTACTTC. Its protein is CSAASGTGRGEQYF.

The V call is TRBV7-9, the J call TRBJ1-1; unclear D gene. Germline V CDR1 and CDR2: SEHNR, FQNEAQ (reference sequence). Trimming took off 1 base at V and 5 bases at J, with 8 bases between the two ends. CDR3 length: 13 amino acids. The CDR3 region is CASSLVSSTEAFF. The CDR3 nucleotides are TGTGCCAGCAGCTTAGTCTCGTCGACTGAAGCTTTCTTT.

V gene TRBV6-5 combines with J gene TRBJ2-1; D gene ambiguous. CDR3 length: 14 residues. The germline CDR1 and CDR2 sequences are MNHEY and SVGAGI. The V gene lost 0 bases and the J gene lost 6 bases, with 9 bases spanning the gap. CDR3 sequence (DNA): TGTGCCAGCAGTTACTCGAAGATGGCCAATGAGCAGTTCTTC. This sequence encodes CASSYSKMANEQFF.

The genes are TRBV7-8 and TRBJ1-1, with D maybe TRBD1 (6 bases). Looked up from germline, CDR1 is SGHVS and CDR2 is FQNEAQ. The CDR3 length is 14 residues. With 5 bases removed from V and 6 bases from J, the gap between germline ends came to 16 bases. Here the CDR3 reads CASSPREGEAEAFF. The DNA of the CDR3 is TGTGCCAGCAGCCCTCGAGAGGGGGAAGCTGAAGCTTTCTTT.

There are a few counts of this clone. The chain joins TRBV7-9 to TRBJ1-6; D uncertain. Looked up from germline, CDR1 is SEHNR and CDR2 is FQNEAQ (reference sequence). The CDR3 has 15 residues. V gave up 6 bases and J gave up 8 bases, with 17 bases separating them. For the CDR3, the DNA is TGTGCCAGCAGTATTGGGCACGGCTTTGATTCACCCCTCCACTTT. Its protein product is CASSIGHGFDSPLHF.

The chain joins TRBV7-9 to TRBJ2-7; the D gene could be TRBD1 or TRBD2 (6 bases each). V was cut by 5 bases and J by 4 bases, with 21 bases left in between. The CDR3 contains 16 residues. Per the germline V gene, CDR1 is SEHNR and CDR2 is FQNEAQ (reference sequence). CDR3 DNA: TGTGCCAGCAGCCAAGTCAGGGGAGGTTCGGCTTACGAGCAGTACTTC. It specifies CASSQVRGGSAYEQYF.

A few counts support this clone. The genes are TRBV28 and TRBJ2-3; D ambiguous. This CDR3 contains 13 residues. Germline CDR1 MDHEN, CDR2 SYDVKM. V was shortened by 5 bases and J by 1 base, with 7 bases between the two germline ends. The CDR3 sequence is CASSLMGTDTQYF. CDR3 nucleotides: TGTGCCAGCAGTCTGATGGGCACAGATACGCAGTATTTT.

Details on this clone: This same CDR3 is encoded by further DNA sequences in the sample. V and J are TRBV15 and TRBJ2-5; D remains unclear. The germline gives CDR1 LNHNV, CDR2 YYDKDF (reference sequence). The CDR3 consists of 13 residues. Deletions cut 0 bases from V and 1 base from J, with 3 bases between. The CDR3 loop is CATSRDPQETQYF. CDR3 DNA sequence: TGTGCCACCAGCAGAGACCCCCAAGAGACCCAGTACTTC.

This clone has a handful of counts. The V and J genes are TRBV30 and TRBJ1-5, with D tentatively TRBD1 (6 bases). V shed 4 bases and J shed 0 bases, with 10 bases lying between them. Germline CDR1 is GTSNPN and CDR2 is SVGIG (reference sequence). The CDR3 totals 14 residues. The CDR3 is CAWMDRSSNQPQHF. CDR3 DNA: TGTGCCTGGATGGACAGATCTAGCAATCAGCCCCAGCATTTT.

The V and J genes are TRBV2 and TRBJ1-1; D unresolved. The CDR3 covers 13 residues. Trimming took 8 bases from V and 3 from J, leaving 13 bases between them. Germline-derived CDR1 and CDR2 are SNHLY and FYNNEI. The CDR3 loop is CASQAGVDTEAFF. The CDR3 DNA reads TGTGCCAGCCAGGCGGGTGTTGACACTGAAGCTTTCTTT.

V is TRBV30 and J is TRBJ2-1; no reliable D call. The length of the CDR3 is 18 residues. Between the trimmed V and J ends, which lost 1 base and 1 base, there was a span of 20 bases. The germline CDR1 and CDR2 sequences are GTSNPN and SVGIG (reference sequence). The DNA of the CDR3 is TGTGCCTGGAGTGCTGGTGGCCCCGGCCACAAATCCTACAATGAGCAGTTCTTC. Protein product: CAWSAGGPGHKSYNEQFF.

This clone has a handful of counts. The rearrangement joins TRBV6-5 to TRBJ2-7; a possible D gene is TRBD1 (5 bases). This CDR3 is built from 12 residues. The germline gives CDR1 MNHEY, CDR2 SVGAGI. Trimming cost V 9 bases and J 3 bases, with 12 bases left between them. The CDR3 sequence is CARDADIYEQYF. The CDR3 nucleotides are TGTGCCAGAGACGCGGACATCTACGAGCAGTACTTC.